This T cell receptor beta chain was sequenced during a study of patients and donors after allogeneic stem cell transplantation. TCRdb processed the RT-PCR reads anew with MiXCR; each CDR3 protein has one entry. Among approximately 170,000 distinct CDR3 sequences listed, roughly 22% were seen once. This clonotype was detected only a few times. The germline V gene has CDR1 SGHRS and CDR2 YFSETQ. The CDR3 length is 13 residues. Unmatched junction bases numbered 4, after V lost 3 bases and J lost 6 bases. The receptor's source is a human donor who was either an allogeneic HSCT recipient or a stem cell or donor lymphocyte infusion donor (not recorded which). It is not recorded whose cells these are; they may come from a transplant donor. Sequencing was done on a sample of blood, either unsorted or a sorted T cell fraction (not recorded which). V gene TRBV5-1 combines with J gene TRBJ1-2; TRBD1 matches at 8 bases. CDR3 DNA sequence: TGCGCCAGCAGCTCACAGGGGGAGGATGGCTACACCTTC. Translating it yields CASSSQGEDGYTF.